These 25 T cell receptor beta chains were sequenced from one sample in a study of patients and donors after allogeneic stem cell transplantation. TCRdb re-called the RT-PCR reads with MiXCR, one entry per CDR3 protein. Seen here are a few hundred thousand distinct CDR3 sequences, around 40% observed once, and the top ten hold approximately 10%. Sequencing used blood, either unsorted or a sorted T cell fraction (not recorded which). The receptor set was obtained from a human donor who was either an allogeneic HSCT recipient or a stem cell or donor lymphocyte infusion donor (not recorded which). It is not recorded whose cells these are; they may come from a transplant donor.

Remarks on this clonotype: A much more abundant neighbour one base away suggests this may be a read error. V is TRBV20-1 and J is TRBJ1-5; no definite D call. The germline V gene encodes CDR1 DFQATT and CDR2 SNEGSKA (reference sequence). The V and J ends lost 6 bases and 9 bases respectively, with 18 bases between them. The CDR3 is 13 residues long. CDR3 DNA: TGCAGTGCCACTCGACGGTTGAACGGGCCCCAGCATTTT. It codes for CSATRRLNGPQHF.

This sequence joins TRBV11-2 and TRBJ2-1; 9 nucleotides agree with TRBD1. Germline V gene lookup returns CDR1 SGHAT and CDR2 FQNNGV. The V and J ends lost 4 bases and 2 bases, in that order; junction bases with no gene match: 3. There are 15 residues in the CDR3. CDR3 nucleotide sequence: TGTGCCAGCAGCTCCCGGACAGGGGCCTACAATGAGCAGTTCTTC. Translation: CASSSRTGAYNEQFF.

The rearrangement joins TRBV7-6 to TRBJ1-5; a possible D gene is TRBD1 (5 bases). Germline loops: CDR1 SGHVS, CDR2 FNYEAQ. The V gene lost 2 bases and the J gene lost 6 bases, with 14 bases spanning the gap. This CDR3 is 15 amino acids long. The CDR3 reads CASSLYAGYAQPQHF. CDR3 DNA sequence: TGTGCCAGCAGCTTATATGCAGGGTACGCTCAGCCCCAGCATTTT.

The chain joins TRBV27 to TRBJ2-7; 8 positions agree with TRBD1. CDR3 size: 16 residues. Germline V lookup: CDR1 MNHEY, CDR2 SMNVEV (reference sequence). Trimming cost V 0 bases and J 5 bases; bases outside gene matches: 9. For the CDR3, the DNA is TGTGCCAGCAGTTTATCCCGCTTCTCGACAGGGGACGAGCAGTACTTC. It codes for CASSLSRFSTGDEQYF.

The chain is built from TRBV12-3 or TRBV12-4 and TRBJ1-5; TRBD1 is a possible D gene (5 bases). The ends were cut back, 7 bases at V and 3 bases at J, with 10 bases in the middle. The CDR3 runs to 13 residues. For the CDR3, the DNA is TGTGCCAGCACACAGGCCTACAATCAGCCCCAGCATTTT. It encodes CASTQAYNQPQHF.

This clonotype occurred a few times. CDR3 residues: CASSLMTGGVTEAFF. In DNA form, the CDR3 reads TGTGCCAGCAGCTTGATGACAGGGGGAGTCACTGAAGCTTTCTTT. The chain combines TRBV7-9 with TRBJ1-1; 9 bases fit TRBD1. V lost 3 bases and J lost 4; bases outside the gene matches: 6. The CDR3 is 15 amino acids. In germline, CDR1 is SEHNR, CDR2 FQNEAQ (reference sequence).

This clonotype was detected a few times. As DNA, the CDR3 is TGTGCCAGCAGCTCAGGGCGAGGCTACACCTTC. Translated, it gives CASSSGRGYTF. The chain has TRBV6-5 and TRBJ1-2; the D gene is possibly TRBD1 (5 bases). This CDR3 has 11 amino acids. The germline CDR1 and CDR2 sequences are MNHEY and SVGAGI. With 6 bases removed from V and 8 bases from J, the gap between germline ends came to 10 bases.

V gene TRBV20-1 combines with J gene TRBJ2-4, with 8 bases aligning to TRBD2. The length of the CDR3 is 12 residues. Germline V gene lookup returns CDR1 DFQATT and CDR2 SNEGSKA (reference sequence). Unmatched junction bases numbered 6, after V lost 6 bases and J lost 8 bases. CDR3 DNA: TGCAGTGCGGTCCGGGAGGGCTACATTCAGTACTTC. The encoded protein is CSAVREGYIQYF.

This clonotype was observed a handful of times. The chain links TRBV9 to TRBJ1-6, with D possibly matching TRBD1 (6 bases). In germline, CDR1 is SGDLS, CDR2 YYNGEE. V lost 3 bases and J lost 9, with 16 bases in between. The CDR3 is 15 amino acids. The CDR3 protein is CASSAPGHNSSPLHF. For the CDR3, the DNA is TGTGCCAGCAGCGCCCCGGGACACAATTCTTCACCCCTCCACTTT.

This chain joins TRBV5-1 and TRBJ1-6, with 11 bases fitting TRBD1. Unmatched junction bases numbered 14, after V lost 7 bases and J lost 5 bases. This CDR3 has 18 amino acids. The germline V gene has CDR1 SGHRS and CDR2 YFSETQ. Here the CDR3 reads CASSTGTGGNLNNSPLHF. As DNA, the CDR3 is TGCGCCAGCTCAACCGGGACAGGGGGAAATCTGAATAATTCACCCCTCCACTTT.

Only a few counts were recorded for this clonotype. The chain carries TRBV12-5 and TRBJ1-2, with TRBD1 matching over 10 bases. Germline CDR1 is LGHNT and CDR2 is FRNRAP. The CDR3 consists of 17 residues. The V and J ends lost 5 bases and 4 bases, in that order; junction bases with no gene match: 13. The CDR3 region is CASGPVRRQGAAYGYTF. Written as DNA, the CDR3 is TGTGCTAGTGGTCCGGTACGAAGACAGGGGGCGGCCTATGGCTACACCTTC.

This clonotype was observed a few times. CDR3: CSARKGQGAEGYTF. In DNA form, the CDR3 reads TGCAGTGCTAGAAAAGGACAGGGGGCGGAGGGCTACACCTTC. The J gene is TRBJ1-2, the V gene TRBV20-1; 11 positions match TRBD1. This CDR3 contains 14 residues. The ends lost 2 bases at V and 8 bases at J; junction bases unmatched: 7. Looked up from germline, CDR1 is DFQATT and CDR2 is SNEGSKA (reference sequence).

This sequence joins TRBV5-6 and TRBJ1-3; weak D call: TRBD1 (5 bases). The CDR3 loop spans 14 amino acids. Trimming cost V 5 bases and J 2 bases, with 11 bases left between them. Looked up from germline, CDR1 is SGHDT and CDR2 is YYEEEE. Here the CDR3 reads CASSSGGPGNTIYF. The CDR3 DNA sequence: TGTGCCAGCAGTTCTGGGGGACCTGGAAACACCATATATTTT.

This chain links TRBV20-1 with TRBJ2-3, with D possibly being TRBD1 (5 bases). V lost 5 bases to trimming and J lost 4 bases, with 16 bases between them. This CDR3 comprises 14 residues. Germline V gene sequence: CDR1 DFQATT, CDR2 SNEGSKA (reference sequence). Here the CDR3 reads CSAEASARADTQYF. The CDR3 nucleotides read TGCAGTGCTGAAGCCAGCGCCAGGGCAGATACGCAGTATTTT.

The chain couples TRBV25-1 to TRBJ1-6, with D perhaps matching TRBD1 (5 bases). Germline V gene data show CDR1 as MGHDK and CDR2 as SYGVNS. The CDR3 contains 15 residues. The V end was cut by 6 bases, the J end by 7 bases, with 16 bases between. CDR3: CASSPRDSSNSPLHF. In DNA form, the CDR3 reads TGTGCCAGCAGCCCCAGAGACAGCTCGAATTCACCCCTCCACTTT.

This clonotype has only one observation. This rearrangement joins TRBV30 to TRBJ2-4, with 8 bases lining up with TRBD1. The germline gives CDR1 GTSNPN, CDR2 SVGIG (reference sequence). J lost 7 bases, V lost 3 bases, and 5 bases had no gene match. CDR3 length equals 13 residues. In nucleotides, the CDR3 is TGTGCCTGGAGCTTGACAGGGGTTAACATTCAGTACTTC. It yields the protein CAWSLTGVNIQYF.

V and J are TRBV25-1 and TRBJ1-4; no definite D call. The V and J ends lost 3 bases and 14 bases respectively, with 10 bases between them. Germline V gene data show CDR1 as MGHDK and CDR2 as SYGVNS. The CDR3 is 11 residues long. The CDR3: CASSDPTTLFF. CDR3 DNA: TGTGCCAGCAGTGATCCGACGACTCTGTTTTTT.

The V gene is TRBV27, the J gene TRBJ1-1; TRBD1 might be the D (5 bases). The germline V and J ends were trimmed by 2 bases and 1 base, with 11 bases remaining between them. Germline CDR1 reads MNHEY; CDR2 reads SMNVEV (reference sequence). This CDR3 has 15 amino acids. CDR3 sequence reads: CASSLQRGRNTEAFF. The CDR3 coding sequence is TGTGCCAGCAGTTTACAAAGGGGAAGGAACACTGAAGCTTTCTTT.

This clonotype has only one observation. The rearrangement joins TRBV29-1 to TRBJ2-7; 10 positions agree with TRBD1. CDR1 SQVTM and CDR2 ANQGSEA come from the germline V gene. CDR3 length: 14 amino acids. The trim removed 6 bases at V and 0 bases at J, leaving 5 bases unmatched. CDR3 sequence (DNA): TGCAGCGTACCGGGACAGGGGACCTCCTACGAGCAGTACTTC. It translates to CSVPGQGTSYEQYF.

This clonotype was recorded a few times. The rearrangement uses TRBV10-3 and TRBJ1-4, with 7 bases fitting TRBD1. This CDR3 is 14 amino acids long. Germline V lookup: CDR1 ENHRY, CDR2 SYGVKD. V lost 4 bases and J lost 5; bases outside the gene matches: 4. The CDR3 DNA reads as TGTGCCATCAGTGGGACAGGAACAAATGAAAAACTGTTTTTT. This sequence encodes CAISGTGTNEKLFF.

The CDR3 protein is CASRPRGLVSTDTQYF. The CDR3 coding sequence is TGTGCCAGCAGGCCCAGGGGACTAGTTTCCACAGATACGCAGTATTTT. This chain uses TRBV5-6 with TRBJ2-3; 8 bases match TRBD2. CDR1 SGHDT and CDR2 YYEEEE come from the germline V gene. CDR3 length: 16 residues. Losses at the gene ends were 5 bases for V and 2 bases for J; bases not matched to a gene: 10.

V gene TRBV15 combines with J gene TRBJ1-1; D is uncertain. The V gene's germline CDR1 is LNHNV and CDR2 YYDKDF (reference sequence). The V end lost 3 bases, the J end lost 3 bases, and 8 bases lay between the germline ends. This CDR3 has 13 amino acids. The CDR3 DNA sequence: TGTGCCACCAGCAGGAGGAGGGACACTGAAGCTTTCTTT. Its protein product is CATSRRRDTEAFF.

The genes are TRBV7-2 and TRBJ1-1, with D unclear. Germline lookup yields CDR1 SGHTA and CDR2 FQGNSA. CDR3 length: 14 residues. Trimming removed 5 bases from V and 1 base from J, with 11 bases in between. The CDR3 DNA follows: TGTGCCAGCAGCCCCGTCCGAGGGAACACTGAAGCTTTCTTT. This gives the protein CASSPVRGNTEAFF.

This sequence joins TRBV10-3 and TRBJ1-2; 9 bases align to TRBD1. Germline V gene lookup returns CDR1 ENHRY and CDR2 SYGVKD. The V and J ends lost 2 bases and 4 bases, in that order; junction bases with no gene match: 2. CDR3 length: 14 amino acids. CDR3 sequence reads: CAISETTGGYGYTF. Here the CDR3 DNA reads TGTGCCATCAGTGAGACGACAGGGGGCTATGGCTACACCTTC.

This clonotype was picked up a small number of times. This chain uses TRBV9 with TRBJ1-3, with a possible D match to TRBD1 (5 bases). V was cut by 3 bases and J by 7 bases, with 20 bases left in between. The CDR3 length is 16 residues. Germline assignment: CDR1 SGDLS and CDR2 YYNGEE. This chain's CDR3 is CASSGGTLQNPNTIYF. In DNA form, the CDR3 reads TGTGCCAGCAGCGGAGGGACCTTGCAAAATCCCAACACCATATATTTT.